The source of this T cell receptor (beta chain) is a study of blood T cells in healthy people across ages. Study-wide results and limits: Donor CMV status was unknown, possibly confounding expanded clonotype changes. Age brought a roughly linear fall in TCR beta diversity measured per million T cells.

Then a second PCR, running about 6 to 11 cycles, was carried out with a sample-barcoded 5' primer and a J-beta primer mix. MiXCR was run by TCRdb on the 5' RACE reads, yielding one entry per CDR3 protein. The sample records 800,000 to 1,000,000 distinct CDR3 sequences, around 48% being singletons. Russia was home to the donors, healthy Caucasian individuals aged 6 to 90. Isolated per sample were at least 6 million PBMCs. As for this clonotype: What it recognizes is unknown.

The TCR comes from a man aged 25 to 45 in good health. Sequencing was performed on blood.

The CDR3 region is CSAREVVRSADTQYF. As DNA, the CDR3 is TGCAGTGCTAGAGAAGTAGTACGGTCGGCAGATACGCAGTATTTT. The genes are TRBV20-1 and TRBJ2-3, with no clear D. The V and J ends lost 0 bases and 4 bases respectively, with 14 bases between them. The germline V gene encodes CDR1 DFQATT and CDR2 SNEGSKA (reference sequence). The CDR3 loop spans 15 amino acids.